These 19 T cell receptor beta chains were sequenced from one sample in a study of shared clonotypes between healthy human individuals. Assay used: immunoSEQ multiplex PCR; TCRdb lists only in-frame clones, some missing. Seen here are 2.3 million or so clones, more than 85% observed once, and the top ten hold 0.3% to 0.4%. Specimen: naive CD4+ T cells from PBMCs. Sample subset: CD45RA+ positively selected. The origin of the receptors is a man between 18 and 35 years old in good health. Some clones in this sample may be carry-over from other donors' samples.

A single count supports this clone. The genes are TRBV27 and TRBJ2-7; D uncertain. V was cut by 1 base and J by 2 bases, with 9 bases left in between. The CDR3 length is 14 residues. The V gene's germline CDR1 is MNHEY and CDR2 SMNVEV (reference sequence). The CDR3 here is CASSLLGRAYEQYF. CDR3 nucleotides: TGTGCCAGCAGTTTATTGGGCCGCGCCTACGAGCAGTACTTC.

Details on this clone: At the DNA level, this CDR3 is encoded by other sequences in the same sample as well. This chain links TRBV5-1 with TRBJ2-1; 11 nucleotides agree with TRBD1. Germline CDR1 reads SGHRS; CDR2 reads YFSETQ. The CDR3 spans 15 residues. V lost 4 bases, J lost 4 bases, and 4 bases stayed unmatched. DNA for the CDR3: TGCGCCAGCAGCCCTGGACAGGGGGCGTACAATGAGCAGTTCTTC. Translation: CASSPGQGAYNEQFF.

This clone has just one count. V gene TRBV5-1 combines with J gene TRBJ2-7; TRBD1 might be the D (5 bases). CDR3 size: 15 residues. Germline lookup yields CDR1 SGHRS and CDR2 YFSETQ. V was trimmed by 1 base and J by 1 base, leaving 12 bases between them. CDR3 in amino acids: CASSLSSQGSYEQYF. CDR3 nucleotides: TGCGCCAGCAGCTTGAGTTCGCAGGGATCCTACGAGCAGTACTTC.

The chain uses TRBV6-5 and TRBJ2-7; 9 bases map to TRBD2. Germline V lookup: CDR1 MNHEY, CDR2 SVGAGI. This CDR3 has 15 residues. J gave up 1 base and V 6 bases, and 7 bases lay outside the gene matches. The CDR3 is CASRAFAGGSYEQYF. CDR3 nucleotides: TGTGCCAGCAGGGCATTCGCGGGAGGGTCCTACGAGCAGTACTTC.

The chain couples TRBV19 to TRBJ1-5, with D maybe TRBD1 (5 bases). The CDR3 totals 16 residues. CDR1 LNHDA and CDR2 SQIVND come from the germline V gene (reference sequence). Deletions cut 1 base from V and 1 base from J, with 11 bases between. The CDR3 here is CASSIAGGRSNQPQHF. The DNA of the CDR3 is TGTGCCAGTAGTATAGCTGGGGGAAGGAGCAATCAGCCCCAGCATTTT. Full variable domain (outside the CDR3, taken from reference TRBV19 and TRBJ1-5): DGGITQSPKYLFRKEGQNVTLSCEQNLNHDAMYWYRQDPGQGLRLIYYSQIVNDFQKGDIAEGYSVSREKKESFPLTVTSAQKNPTAFYLCASSIAGGRSNQPQHFGDGTRLSIL.

The chain couples TRBV9 to TRBJ1-5; D gene unclear. This CDR3 has 13 residues. Trimming removed 4 bases at V and 3 bases at J, with 8 bases between. CDR1 and CDR2 from the germline V gene are SGDLS and YYNGEE. The CDR3 sequence: CASSPGLNQPQHF. The CDR3 DNA sequence: TGTGCCAGCAGCCCCGGCCTCAATCAGCCCCAGCATTTT.

The rearrangement uses TRBV18 and TRBJ1-3; D remains ambiguous. V was cut by 3 bases and J by 4 bases, with 10 bases left in between. Germline V gives CDR1 KGHSH, CDR2 LQKENI. The CDR3 has 14 residues. The CDR3 loop is CASSPQTPGNTIYF. CDR3 sequence (DNA): TGTGCCAGCTCACCGCAGACTCCGGGAAACACCATATATTTT. Using reference TRBV18 and TRBJ1-3 for the parts outside the CDR3, the full variable domain is NAGVMQNPRHLVRRRGQEARLRCSPMKGHSHVYWYRQLPEEGLKFMVYLQKENIIDESGMPKERFSAEFPKEGPSILRIQQVVRGDSAAYFCASSPQTPGNTIYFGEGSWLTVV.

The chain recombines TRBV14 with TRBJ2-1; 9 bases are shared with TRBD1. V shed 0 bases, J shed 0 bases, and the junction held 3 bases outside the gene matches. Germline V lookup: CDR1 SGHDN, CDR2 FVKESK. This CDR3 comprises 17 residues. The CDR3 reads CASSQETGGGSYNEQFF. The CDR3 DNA is TGTGCCAGCAGCCAAGAGACAGGGGGAGGCTCCTACAATGAGCAGTTCTTC.

In DNA, the CDR3 is TGTGCCAGTAGTAACACAGCCTACGAGCAGTACTTC. Translated, it gives CASSNTAYEQYF. V gene TRBV19 combines with J gene TRBJ2-7; D is uncertain. The CDR3 totals 12 residues. Germline-derived CDR1 and CDR2 are LNHDA and SQIVND (reference sequence). The germline V and J ends were trimmed by 4 bases and 2 bases, with 6 bases remaining between them.

The chain joins TRBV4-1 to TRBJ2-1; 10 bases map to TRBD1. V lost 3 bases to trimming and J lost 5 bases; unmatched junction nucleotides: 10. This CDR3 is 17 amino acids long. In germline, CDR1 is MGHRA, CDR2 YSYEKL. The CDR3 loop reads CASSQTLSGTGDNEQFF. The DNA of the CDR3 is TGCGCCAGCAGCCAGACGCTCTCCGGGACAGGGGACAATGAGCAGTTCTTC.

The genes are TRBV5-1 and TRBJ1-2; no definite D call. The CDR3 has 15 amino acids. Germline-derived CDR1 and CDR2 are SGHRS and YFSETQ. Trimming shortened V by 0 bases and J by 5 bases, and 14 bases separated the two germline ends. Here the CDR3 reads CASSLDAGFGYGYTF. CDR3 DNA: TGCGCCAGCAGCTTGGACGCGGGTTTCGGGTATGGCTACACCTTC.

The chain is built from TRBV5-6 and TRBJ2-3; D might be TRBD2 (6 bases). The V end lost 4 bases, the J end lost 5 bases, and 14 bases lay between the germline ends. The CDR3 is 14 amino acids. The V gene's germline CDR1 is SGHDT and CDR2 YYEEEE. The CDR3 loop is CASSLTQGGDTQYF. CDR3 in DNA: TGTGCCAGCAGCCTTACGCAGGGAGGAGATACGCAGTATTTT.

The V call is TRBV27, the J call TRBJ2-7; 8 positions agree with TRBD1. The germline V gene has CDR1 MNHEY and CDR2 SMNVEV (reference sequence). J was trimmed by 6 bases and V by 5 bases; bases with no gene match: 9. The CDR3 contains 14 residues. The CDR3 sequence is CASSTSRQGSEQYF. DNA for the CDR3: TGTGCCAGCAGTACCTCCCGACAGGGGTCCGAGCAGTACTTC.

This sequence joins TRBV2 and TRBJ1-4; D unresolved. Trimming cost V 6 bases and J 7 bases, with 18 bases left between them. The CDR3 has 15 amino acids. Germline V gives CDR1 SNHLY, CDR2 FYNNEI. Here the CDR3 DNA reads TGTGCCAGCAGAGCCGGACGGAACTTGCCTGAAAAACTGTTTTTT. Amino acids: CASRAGRNLPEKLFF.

This sequence joins TRBV19 and TRBJ2-5, with TRBD2 as a possible D gene (6 bases). This CDR3 is built from 13 residues. Germline V CDR1 and CDR2: LNHDA, SQIVND (reference sequence). V lost 6 bases and J 2 bases, leaving 10 bases between the germline ends. CDR3 amino acids: CASRRDLQETQYF. The CDR3, as DNA: TGTGCCAGTAGAAGGGACTTACAAGAGACCCAGTACTTC.

J is TRBJ2-5 and V is TRBV30; 8 nucleotides align to TRBD2. Germline V gene lookup returns CDR1 GTSNPN and CDR2 SVGIG (reference sequence). Trimming cost V 0 bases and J 4 bases; bases outside gene matches: 1. The CDR3 covers 13 residues. CDR3 sequence reads: CAWSVREGETQYF. The CDR3 bases are TGTGCCTGGAGTGTACGGGAGGGAGAGACCCAGTACTTC.

Regarding this clone: At the DNA level, this CDR3 is encoded by other sequences in the same sample as well. The CDR3 coding sequence is TGCGCCAGCAGCTTGAGCGGGGCGAACACCGGGGAGCTGTTTTTT. This codes for CASSLSGANTGELFF. V is TRBV5-1 and J is TRBJ2-2; 7 bases fit TRBD2. V lost 1 base, J lost 0 bases, and 0 bases stayed unmatched. Per the germline V gene, CDR1 is SGHRS and CDR2 is YFSETQ. The CDR3 is 15 residues long.

The chain carries TRBV11-3 and TRBJ2-1; D is undetermined. Between the trimmed V and J ends, which lost 6 bases and 4 bases, there was a span of 16 bases. CDR1 SGHNT and CDR2 YENEEA come from the germline V gene. The CDR3 is 15 residues long. The CDR3 DNA reads as TGTGCCAGCAGTCCAACAGCGTCAGATTACAATGAGCAGTTCTTC. This translates into CASSPTASDYNEQFF.

In regard to this clone: The junction departs from germline at one end; a sequencing error may be responsible. The chain is built from TRBV6-5 and TRBJ2-7; D is unresolved. The germline V gene has CDR1 MNHEY and CDR2 SVGAGI. This CDR3 comprises 11 residues. In DNA, the CDR3 is TGTGCCAGCTCCACCGGGCCTACAAAGCACTTC. Protein: CASSTGPTKHF.